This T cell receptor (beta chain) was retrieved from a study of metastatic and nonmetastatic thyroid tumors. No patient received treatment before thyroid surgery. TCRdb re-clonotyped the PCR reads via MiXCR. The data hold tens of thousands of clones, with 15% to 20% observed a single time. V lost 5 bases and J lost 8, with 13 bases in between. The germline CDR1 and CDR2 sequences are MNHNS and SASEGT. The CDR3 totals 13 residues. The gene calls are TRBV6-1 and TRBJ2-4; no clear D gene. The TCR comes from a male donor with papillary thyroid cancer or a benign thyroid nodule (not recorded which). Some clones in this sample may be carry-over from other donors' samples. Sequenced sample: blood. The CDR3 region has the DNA TGTGCCAGCAGTCGAGAATATCGGGACATTCAGTACTTC. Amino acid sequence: CASSREYRDIQYF.